The sequence of this TCR beta chain was determined in a study of T cell changes during pregnancy in multiple sclerosis. Here immunoSEQ multiplex PCR was the method, and the copy in TCRdb shows in-frame clones only, minus some. The sample lists about 50,000 clones; 92% were seen once. Germline assignment: CDR1 SGHRS and CDR2 YFSETQ. CDR3 size: 12 residues. The ends lost 3 bases at V and 13 bases at J; junction bases unmatched: 6. The source is a female donor with multiple sclerosis, enrolled in a pregnancy study. The sample here was CD4+ T cells from peripheral blood mononuclear cells, taken after pregnancy. The chain joins TRBV5-1 to TRBJ2-5, with 10 bases that match TRBD2. The CDR3 is CASSSTSGVMYF. The CDR3 DNA sequence: TGCGCCAGCAGCTCCACTAGCGGGGTAATGTACTTC.